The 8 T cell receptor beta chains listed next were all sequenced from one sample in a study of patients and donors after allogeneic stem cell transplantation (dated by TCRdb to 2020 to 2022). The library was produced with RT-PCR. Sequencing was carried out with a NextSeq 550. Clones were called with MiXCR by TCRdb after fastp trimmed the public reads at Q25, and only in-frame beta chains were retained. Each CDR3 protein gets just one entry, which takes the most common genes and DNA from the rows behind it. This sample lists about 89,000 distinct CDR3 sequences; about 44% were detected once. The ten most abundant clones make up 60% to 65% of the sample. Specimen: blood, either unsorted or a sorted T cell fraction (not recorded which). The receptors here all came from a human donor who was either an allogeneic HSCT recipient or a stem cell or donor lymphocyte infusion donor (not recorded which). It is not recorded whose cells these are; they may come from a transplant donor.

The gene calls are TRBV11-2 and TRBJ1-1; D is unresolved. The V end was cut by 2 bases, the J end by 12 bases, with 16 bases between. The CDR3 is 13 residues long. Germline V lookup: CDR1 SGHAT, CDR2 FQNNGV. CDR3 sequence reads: CASSLLNGRGSFF. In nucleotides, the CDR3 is TGTGCCAGCAGCTTATTGAATGGGAGAGGGTCTTTCTTT.

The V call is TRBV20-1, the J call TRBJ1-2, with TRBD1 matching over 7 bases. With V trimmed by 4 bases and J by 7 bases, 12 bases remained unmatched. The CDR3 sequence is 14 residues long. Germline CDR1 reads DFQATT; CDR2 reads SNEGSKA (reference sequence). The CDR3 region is CSANTGQPFGGYTF. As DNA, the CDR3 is TGCAGTGCTAATACGGGACAGCCTTTTGGTGGCTACACCTTC.

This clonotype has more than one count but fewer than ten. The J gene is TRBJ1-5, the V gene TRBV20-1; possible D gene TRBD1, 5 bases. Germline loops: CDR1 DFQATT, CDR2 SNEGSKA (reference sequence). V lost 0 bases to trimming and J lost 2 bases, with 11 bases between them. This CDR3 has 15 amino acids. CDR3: CSARDSRGGNQPQHF. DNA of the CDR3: TGCAGTGCTAGAGATAGTCGGGGGGGCAATCAGCCCCAGCATTTT.

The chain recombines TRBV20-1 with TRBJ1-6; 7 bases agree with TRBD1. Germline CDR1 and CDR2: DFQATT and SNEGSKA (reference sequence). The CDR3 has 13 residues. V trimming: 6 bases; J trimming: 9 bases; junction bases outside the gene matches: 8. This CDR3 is CSASSPGGSPLHF. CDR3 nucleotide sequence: TGCAGTGCATCTTCCCCAGGGGGTTCACCCCTCCACTTT.

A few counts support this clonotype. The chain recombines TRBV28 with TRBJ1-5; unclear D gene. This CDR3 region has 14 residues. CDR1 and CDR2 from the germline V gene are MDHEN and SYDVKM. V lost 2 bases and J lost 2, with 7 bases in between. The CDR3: CASSLAAGNQPQHF. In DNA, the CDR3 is TGTGCCAGCAGTTTAGCGGCAGGCAATCAGCCCCAGCATTTT.

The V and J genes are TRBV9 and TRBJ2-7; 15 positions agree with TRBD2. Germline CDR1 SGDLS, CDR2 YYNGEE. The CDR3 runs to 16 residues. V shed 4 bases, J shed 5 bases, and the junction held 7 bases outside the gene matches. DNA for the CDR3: TGTGCCAGCAGCCCCAGGACTAGCGGGAGGGCCAACGAGCAGTACTTC. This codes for CASSPRTSGRANEQYF.

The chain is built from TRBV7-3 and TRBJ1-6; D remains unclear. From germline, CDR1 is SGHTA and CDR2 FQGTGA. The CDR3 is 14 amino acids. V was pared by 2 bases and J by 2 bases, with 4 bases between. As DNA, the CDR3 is TGTGCCAGCAGCTTATTGCCCTATAATTCACCCCTCCACTTT. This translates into CASSLLPYNSPLHF.

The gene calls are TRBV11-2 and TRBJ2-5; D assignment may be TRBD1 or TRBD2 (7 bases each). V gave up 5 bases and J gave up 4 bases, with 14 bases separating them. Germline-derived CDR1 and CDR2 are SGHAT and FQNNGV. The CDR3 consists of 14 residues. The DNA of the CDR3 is TGTGCCAGCAGCCAGGGGGAGGGAGGAGAGACCCAGTACTTC. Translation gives CASSQGEGGETQYF. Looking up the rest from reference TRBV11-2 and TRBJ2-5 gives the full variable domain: EAGVAQSPRYKIIEKRQSVAFWCNPISGHATLYWYQQILGQGPKLLIQFQNNGVVDDSQLPKDRFSAERLKGVDSTLKIQPAKLEDSAVYLCASSQGEGGETQYFGPGTRLLVL.